This T cell receptor beta chain was captured in a study of tumor-infiltrating lymphocytes in oesophageal squamous cell carcinoma. The CDR3 sequence is 14 residues long. Deletions cut 6 bases from V and 1 base from J, with 12 bases between. The germline CDR1 and CDR2 sequences are SGHTA and FQGTGA. MiXCR, applied by TCRdb to the PCR reads, yields one record per CDR3 protein. The profile covers 10,000 to 15,000 distinct CDR3 sequences, with around three fifths appearing a single time and approximately 30% taken by the ten largest. The origin of this receptor is a female donor with esophageal squamous cell carcinoma. The source material was esophageal tumor tissue. The chain recombines TRBV7-3 with TRBJ2-5; tentative D call: TRBD1 (6 bases). CDR3 protein: CASRQDSGQETQYF. In DNA, the CDR3 is TGTGCCAGCAGACAGGACAGTGGCCAAGAGACCCAGTACTTC.